This TCR beta chain was sequenced in a study of regulatory T cells in long-lasting Graves disease. Study-wide points: The study found TRBV28, TRBJ1-2 and TRBJ2-5 favored in persistent disease. Persistent patients shared fewer than 3,500 public clonotypes among themselves. Newly diagnosed patients shared fewer, at more than 750.

Both iRepertoire HTBI primers and Arm-PCR of CDR3 regions were used to build the TCR beta libraries. In the original analysis: The samples included around 65 TRBV and under 15 TRBJ segments. Using its own MiXCR run on the multiplex PCR reads, TCRdb lists one record per CDR3 protein. For this entry, the V and J calls and clone size follow TCRdb and not the study's own pipeline. The table includes 600,000 to 850,000 distinct CDR3 sequences, roughly 30% detected once. This clonotype occurred many times. No antigen is known for it. This sample's time point: persistent/refractory GD, antithyroid drugs over 5 years with positive TRAb. From PBMCs, RNA was extracted and then used to make the TCR library. J was trimmed by 5 bases and V by 5 bases; bases with no gene match: 6. The CDR3 length is 13 residues. The germline gives CDR1 SNHLY, CDR2 FYNNEI.

The chain uses TRBV2 and TRBJ2-7; 7 nucleotides line up with TRBD1. This TCR was recovered from a female donor with Graves disease. Sequenced material: peripheral blood mononuclear cells (PBMCs), taken when the disease was refractory, from a patient treated with antithyroid drugs. This CDR3 is CASSSDRKNEQYF. Here the CDR3 DNA reads TGTGCCAGCAGTTCGGACAGGAAGAACGAGCAGTACTTC.